This T cell receptor beta chain came from a study of blood T cells in healthy people across ages (dated by TCRdb to between 2015 and 2017). Regarding the research as a whole: In model experiments, template switching captured roughly one uniquely barcoded TCR beta cDNA molecule for every two T cells. To avoid experimental bias, donors of different ages were spread randomly across the sequencing lanes. The study measured age-related changes in TCR beta repertoire diversity using deep sequencing normalized with unique cDNA molecular identifiers. The donors were divided into four age groups: young (average about 16 years), middle-aged (approximately 42), aged (approximately 59) and long-lived (around 87). For two donors (one aged 18 to 30 and one aged 80 or older), the study analyzed two additional independent replicas of 1 million unique cDNA reads from the same blood draw. General conclusions and limits of the study: There was a strong correlation between observed TCR beta diversity and the percentage of naive T cells measured by flow cytometry. Total diversity estimates from one million sequenced T cells were considered lower bounds and underestimates. Conclusive comparison of naive and antigen-experienced compartments was prevented by the profiling of bulk unsorted PBMCs. As age increased, observed TCR beta diversity per million T cells dropped in a roughly linear way, and a significant reduction was already evident by age approximately 40. The long-lived group showed more naive CD4+ T cells, fewer expanded clones and increased TCR diversity than the aged group, suggesting age selection. Because the CMV infection status of the donors was unknown, age-related changes in expanded clonotypes may potentially have been confounded.

The approximately 39 donors, aged about 6 to 100 years, were systemically healthy Caucasian individuals from Russia. Each donor gave 9.5 to 10 milliliters of peripheral blood, drawn into EDTA-treated Vacutainer tubes. Ficoll-Paque density-gradient centrifugation was used to isolate PBMCs, with at least 6.5 million per sample. Total RNA was extracted from PBMCs with Trizol reagent, with at least 6 micrograms obtained per sample. For every donor, an aliquot of PBMCs went through flow cytometry to measure the percentages of naive CD45RAhigh/CD27high T cells. Remarks on this clonotype: No antigen is known for it. No much larger clonotype is one base removed from it; base qualities were not supplied.

Between the V and J ends, shortened by 4 bases and 3 bases respectively, the junction contains 15 bases. The CDR3, from cysteine to phenylalanine, totals 15 residues. Solely the CDR3 DNA is kept, with 45 bases framed from the first base. CDR1 and CDR2 were assigned from the germline V gene as SGHRS and YFSETQ. Receptor libraries were prepared by 5' RACE. TCRdb names Illumina HiSeq 2500 as the instrument used. A second about 7 to 11 cycle PCR used a sample-barcoded 5' primer and a J-beta primer mix. Each TCR beta cDNA molecule received a unique molecular identifier from a template-switch 5' adaptor carrying 12 random nucleotides. Each sample yielded at least 3 million CDR3-containing paired-end reads. All of the RNA was converted into first-strand cDNA using the Mint cDNA synthesis kit, with a TRBC-specific oligonucleotide serving as the primer. All cDNA was treated with uracil-DNA glycosylase and then went through a first 18-cycle PCR with the universal primers M1SS and BC2_uni_R. Per the original workflow: For normalization, 1 million high-quality reads were randomly selected from each sample, with every read carrying a distinct molecular identifier. Instead of being binned into consensus sequences, reads that shared molecular identifiers were thrown out. MiTCR, run with a Q25 quality threshold and the strictest error-elimination algorithm, handled CDR3 identification, clonotype clustering and error correction. A nonparametric unseen species model with Euler transformation was used to estimate lower-bound total TCR beta diversity. The public reads were quality trimmed at Q25 with fastp and then assembled into clones with MiXCR by TCRdb, keeping productive beta chains. All rows with the same CDR3 protein become a single entry with the most common DNA and genes. TCRdb, rather than the study authors, made the V and J calls. The sample yields about 1.8 million distinct CDR3 sequences; 49% were counted once. Roughly 2% of the sample is in the top ten clones.

The TCR sequence derives from a woman aged 40 to 50 in good health. In this chain, TRBV5-1 is recombined with TRBJ2-3; the D gene assignment is perhaps TRBD1 or TRBD2, with each matching 5 bases. Material: blood. The DNA is TGCGCCAGCAGCGCCGCATGGGGGAGAACAGATACGCAGTATTTT. Its amino acids are CASSAAWGRTDTQYF.